This T cell receptor beta chain was obtained from a study of regulatory T cells in long-lasting Graves disease. Germline lookup yields CDR1 KGHSH and CDR2 LQKENI. The CDR3 has 15 residues. The V end lost 5 bases, the J end lost 0 bases, and 13 bases lay between the germline ends. Libraries of TCR beta came from iRepertoire HTBI primers plus Arm-PCR of CDR3 regions. Using its own MiXCR run on the multiplex PCR reads, TCRdb lists one record per CDR3 protein. Here the sample spans 500,000 to 700,000 distinct CDR3 sequences, around 15% being singletons. General observations from the study: Sample size, which was small, may have reduced accuracy. Comparison showed that persistent patients shared more public clonotypes (roughly 2,700) than new patients (roughly 1,000).

Time point in this sample: newly diagnosed GD, antithyroid drugs for less than 3 months. After RNA was extracted from PBMCs, the TCR library was made from it. As collected, the peripheral blood samples measured approximately 10 milliliters each and went into EDTA tubes. On this clonotype itself: Its antigen is unidentified.

Another study also made use of these data, one on T cells in Graves' hyperthyroidism and ophthalmopathy. As reported in that work: Diagnosis rested on symptoms, serum thyroxine and TRAb, thyroid ultrasound, and orbital computed tomography.

The J gene is TRBJ1-2, the V gene TRBV18, with a possible D match to TRBD1 (6 bases). The input for sequencing was peripheral blood mononuclear cells (PBMCs), taken at new diagnosis, from a patient treated with antithyroid drugs. The origin of this receptor is a woman in her thirties with Graves disease. Here the CDR3 DNA reads TGTGCCAGCTCATTATCTGGACAGTCTAACTATGGCTACACCTTC. The encoded protein is CASSLSGQSNYGYTF. Filled out from reference TRBV18 and TRBJ1-2, the complete variable domain reads NAGVMQNPRHLVRRRGQEARLRCSPMKGHSHVYWYRQLPEEGLKFMVYLQKENIIDESGMPKERFSAEFPKEGPSILRIQQVVRGDSAAYFCASSLSGQSNYGYTFGSGTRLTVV.